This T cell receptor beta chain was retrieved from a study of vaccination effects on CD4 cells after COVID-19. Findings and limits, study-wide: In the late period after vaccination, infection- and vaccine-induced clones contracted markedly. There were few convalescent patients in the study and no early post-infection timepoints.

The table came from immunoSEQ multiplex PCR; TCRdb's copy has only in-frame clones and leaves some out. Of 43,000 or so clones in the sample, 55% to 75% were seen once. Once cultured for approximately 10 days, the cells underwent separation to obtain CD4+ T cells. Participants were given two doses of BNT162b2 or mRNA-1273 vaccine. The V end lost 4 bases, the J end lost 7 bases, and 23 bases lay between the germline ends. The CDR3 extends over 17 amino acids. Germline CDR1 is LGHDT and CDR2 is YNNKEL (reference sequence). Of note for this clone: The antigen is unknown.

The origin of this receptor is a human donor who received a COVID-19 vaccine. The V call is TRBV3-1 (or the pseudogene TRBV3-2), the J call TRBJ2-1, with D unclear. The sample was CD4+ T cells from PBMCs cultured without peptide, taken after COVID-19 vaccination. The CDR3 DNA reads TGTGCCAGCAGCCCCCGGCGGAGCACCCCATTAAGTAATGAGCAGTTCTTC. This gives the protein CASSPRRSTPLSNEQFF.